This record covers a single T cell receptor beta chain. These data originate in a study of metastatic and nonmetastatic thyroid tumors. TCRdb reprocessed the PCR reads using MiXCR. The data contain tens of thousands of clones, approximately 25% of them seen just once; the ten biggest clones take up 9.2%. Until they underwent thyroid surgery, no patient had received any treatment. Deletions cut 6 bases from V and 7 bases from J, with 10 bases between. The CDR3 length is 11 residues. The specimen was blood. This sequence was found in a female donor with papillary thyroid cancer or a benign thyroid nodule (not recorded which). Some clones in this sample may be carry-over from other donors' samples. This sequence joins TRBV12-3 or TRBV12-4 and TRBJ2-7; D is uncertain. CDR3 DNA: TGTGCCAGCAGCTTTTGTGGTGAGCAGTACTTC. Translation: CASSFCGEQYF.